A selection of T cell receptor beta chains follows, all from one sample in a study of blood T cell repertoires in COVID-19. TCRdb keeps only in-frame clones here, not all; method: immunoSEQ multiplex PCR. The sample lists 150,000 to 200,000 clones, 75% to 90% occurring once. The specimen sequenced was peripheral blood. These receptor sequences come from a human donor with acute or convalescent COVID-19. The donor label of this sample is uncertain. CDR3s include the opening cysteine and the closing phenylalanine or tryptophan. Each record gives: D gene, J gene, clone size, V gene, CDR3 DNA, CDR3 protein. The D gene is left open where the match is weak. Some rows have no size entry. The others give once, few or many, or a class for an expanded clone.

>TRBD1|TRBJ1-2|-|TRBV19
TGTGCCAGTAGTATAGGTTTAGGGACAGGGGGCTCCAACTATGGCTACACCTTC
CASSIGLGTGGSNYGYTF
>TRBD1|TRBJ2-7|-|TRBV15
TGTGCCACCAGCAGAGATAAGGACAGGGGGCGTTACGAGCAGTACTTC
CATSRDKDRGRYEQYF
>-|TRBJ1-2|few|TRBV15
TGTGCCACCAGCAGAGGGGGGGGACATAACTATGGCTACACCTTC
CATSRGGGHNYGYTF
>TRBD1|TRBJ1-5|-|TRBV6-2/TRBV6-3
TGTGCCAGCAGTTACAGGGCAGGGGGCAGTCAGCCCCAGCATTTT
CASSYRAGGSQPQHF
>TRBD2|TRBJ2-3|-|TRBV10-3
TGTGCCATGGCGGGGGGCCGATCTTACACAGATACGCAGTATTTT
CAMAGGRSYTDTQYF
>TRBD1|TRBJ1-6|-|TRBV19
TGTGCCAGTTCCGGGACAGCTAATTCACCCCTCCACTTT
CASSGTANSPLHF
>TRBD2|TRBJ2-5|-|TRBV9
TGTGCCAGCAGCGTAGGCTTAGCTAGCGGGATTAAAGAGACCCAGTACTTC
CASSVGLASGIKETQYF
>-|TRBJ2-1|-|TRBV5-1
TGCGCCAGCAGCCGGGGAACCGGGACAATGGGGAATGAGCAGTTCTTC
CASSRGTGTMGNEQFF
>TRBD1|TRBJ1-1|-|TRBV18
TGTGCCAGCTCTCAGACCGGGACAGGATGGCTGAACACTGAAGCTTTCTTT
CASSQTGTGWLNTEAFF
>TRBD2|TRBJ2-7|-|TRBV9
TGTGCCAGCAGCGTGGGGGGGTACGAGCAGTACTTC
CASSVGGYEQYF
>TRBD2|TRBJ2-3|-|TRBV5-1
TGCGCCAGCAGCTTACCGGGACTAGCGGGGCCCACAGATACGCAGTATTTT
CASSLPGLAGPTDTQYF
>TRBD2|TRBJ2-3|-|TRBV28
TGTGCCAGCAGTTCATACGGGGGGGCCTTAGATACGCAGTATTTT
CASSSYGGALDTQYF
>-|TRBJ1-6|-|TRBV30
TGTGCCTGGAGTGGAGGAGGAGGTGGTAATTCACCCCTCCACTTT
CAWSGGGGGNSPLHF
>TRBD2|TRBJ2-7|few|TRBV7-2
TGTGCCAGCAGCTCCCGCGGAGGGGAGCGGGGCTACGAGCAGTACTTC
CASSSRGGERGYEQYF
>-|TRBJ1-3|-|TRBV30
TGTGCCTGGAGTGTACATGACAGAGGAAACACCATATATTTT
CAWSVHDRGNTIYF
>TRBD1|TRBJ1-3|-|TRBV25-1
TGTGCCAGCAGTGACACAGGGGGTGGAAACACCATATATTTT
CASSDTGGGNTIYF
>TRBD1|TRBJ1-5|-|TRBV30
TGTGCCTGGGGGACAGGGGGGACGCCCCAGCATTTT
CAWGTGGTPQHF
>-|TRBJ1-3|-|TRBV13
TGTGCCAGCAGCTTCTCCGGAAACACCATATATTTT
CASSFSGNTIYF
>TRBD1|TRBJ2-4|once|TRBV9
TGTGCCAGCAGCGCCCAGGGGGCGCGGGACATTCAGTACTTC
CASSAQGARDIQYF
>-|TRBJ1-1|-|TRBV2
TGTGCCAGCAGTTTACAGGGTTCAAACACTGAAGCTTTCTTT
CASSLQGSNTEAFF
>-|TRBJ1-5|few|TRBV2
TGTGCCAGCAGTGGGACATATCCTCAGCCCCAGCATTTT
CASSGTYPQPQHF
>TRBD2|TRBJ2-3|-|TRBV6-5
TGTGCCACGGGGGGGGGCACAGATACGCAGTATTTT
CATGGGTDTQYF
>-|TRBJ2-5|many|TRBV11-2
TGTGCCAGCAGCTTATACGACAGCCAAGAGACCCAGTACTTC
CASSLYDSQETQYF
>TRBD2|TRBJ2-1|-|TRBV4-1
TGCGCCAGCAGCCAAGCTCCGTCGGGGGGGCCAAATGAGCAGTTCTTC
CASSQAPSGGPNEQFF
>TRBD1|TRBJ1-5|-|TRBV7-9
TGTGCCAGCAGCCCAACAGGGGGCTCGGGTAGCAATCAGCCCCAGCATTTT
CASSPTGGSGSNQPQHF
>TRBD1|TRBJ1-2|-|TRBV10-3
TGTGCCATCAGTGAGGCGGACAGGGGATTCTATGGCTACACCTTC
CAISEADRGFYGYTF
>-|TRBJ2-2|-|TRBV7-2
TGTGCCAGCAGCTACTCGACAGCAACCGGGGAGCTGTTTTTT
CASSYSTATGELFF
>-|TRBJ1-6|-|TRBV27
TGTGCCAGCAGTTCGCCGGGGTTCACCTATAATTCACCCCTCCACTTT
CASSSPGFTYNSPLHF
>-|TRBJ2-7|-|TRBV28
TGTGCCAGCAGTCCGAGAGATCAGCAGTACTTC
CASSPRDQQYF
>-|TRBJ1-2|-|TRBV6-5
TGTGCCGCAATTCTACAGGGATTAGGGAACTATGGCTACACCTTC
CAAILQGLGNYGYTF
>TRBD2|TRBJ2-5|-|TRBV19
TGTGCCAGTAGTCTCCGGGGGGGGCAAGAGACCCAGTACTTC
CASSLRGGQETQYF
>-|TRBJ1-3|few|TRBV28
TGTGCCAGCAGTCCCTGGGGGGAGGGGATAGGAAACACCATATATTTT
CASSPWGEGIGNTIYF
>TRBD1|TRBJ1-3|-|TRBV23-1
TGCGCCAGCAGTCATTCAACCGGGACAGCCGCCTCTGGAAACACCATATATTTT
CASSHSTGTAASGNTIYF
>TRBD1|TRBJ1-1|-|TRBV5-1
TGCGCCAGCAGCTTGGCCGGGACAGCCAATATGAACACTGAAGCTTTCTTT
CASSLAGTANMNTEAFF
>TRBD1|TRBJ2-1|-|TRBV5-1
TGCGCCAGCAGCTTACTTGACAGGGGAGTAAACAATGAGCAGTTCTTC
CASSLLDRGVNNEQFF
>TRBD2|TRBJ2-5|-|TRBV5-4
TGTGCCAGCAGCTTGGCGCGGGGGGGAGAGACCCAGTACTTC
CASSLARGGETQYF
>TRBD2|TRBJ2-2|once|TRBV5-1
TGCGCCAGCAGCTCCCTCAGGACTAGCGGGGGCACCGGGGAGCTGTTTTTT
CASSSLRTSGGTGELFF
>TRBD1|TRBJ1-6|-|TRBV6-5
TGTGCCACTGACAGGGTGGGTAATTCACCCCTCCACTTT
CATDRVGNSPLHF
>-|TRBJ1-5|-|TRBV30
TGTGCCTGGAGCGCCGCAGACAATCAGCCCCAGCATTTT
CAWSAADNQPQHF
>-|TRBJ1-1|once|TRBV14
TGTGCCAGCAGCTGGTCCCCCCAGGGCACTGAAGCTTTCTTT
CASSWSPQGTEAFF
>-|TRBJ1-4|-|TRBV7-8
TGTGCCAGCAGCTTAGGAAGCGGGAGGGGGGAAAAACTGTTTTTT
CASSLGSGRGEKLFF
>TRBD1|TRBJ1-5|-|TRBV19
TGTGCCAGTAGTAGTGACAGGGCTGGCAATCAGCCCCAGCATTTT
CASSSDRAGNQPQHF
>-|TRBJ2-3|few|TRBV7-2
TGTGCCAGCCGGACGACAGGCGGCACAGATACGCAGTATTTT
CASRTTGGTDTQYF
>TRBD2|TRBJ2-3|once|TRBV4-2
TGTGCCAGCAGCCAAGGGGGGACTAGCCAAAGCACAGATACGCAGTATTTT
CASSQGGTSQSTDTQYF
>-|TRBJ1-5|-|TRBV25-1
TGTGCCAGCAGAGGACAGCCTAATCAGCCCCAGCATTTT
CASRGQPNQPQHF
>TRBD2|TRBJ2-5|-|TRBV10-3
TGTGCCATCAGGACTAGCGGGGAGACCCAGTACTTC
CAIRTSGETQYF
>TRBD1|TRBJ1-6|-|TRBV6-4
TGTGCCAGCAGGCAGGGGGCTGGCTATAATTCACCCCTCCACTTT
CASRQGAGYNSPLHF
>-|TRBJ1-1|-|TRBV10-3
TGTGCCATCAGTAGGAAGGGGGACACTGAAGCTTTCTTT
CAISRKGDTEAFF